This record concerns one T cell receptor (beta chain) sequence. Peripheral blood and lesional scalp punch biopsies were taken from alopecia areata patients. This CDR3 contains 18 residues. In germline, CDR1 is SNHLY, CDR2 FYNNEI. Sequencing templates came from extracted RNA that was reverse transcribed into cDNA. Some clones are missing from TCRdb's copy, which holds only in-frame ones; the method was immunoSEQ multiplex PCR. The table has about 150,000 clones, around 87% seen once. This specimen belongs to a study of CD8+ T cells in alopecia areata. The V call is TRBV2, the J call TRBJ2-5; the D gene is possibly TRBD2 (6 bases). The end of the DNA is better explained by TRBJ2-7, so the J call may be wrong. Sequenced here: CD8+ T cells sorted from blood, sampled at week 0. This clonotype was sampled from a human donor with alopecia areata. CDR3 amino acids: CASSEVGNTGEVDYEQYF. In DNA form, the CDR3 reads TGTGCCAGCAGTGAAGTCGGAAATACTGGGGAGGTTGACTACGAGCAGTACTTC.